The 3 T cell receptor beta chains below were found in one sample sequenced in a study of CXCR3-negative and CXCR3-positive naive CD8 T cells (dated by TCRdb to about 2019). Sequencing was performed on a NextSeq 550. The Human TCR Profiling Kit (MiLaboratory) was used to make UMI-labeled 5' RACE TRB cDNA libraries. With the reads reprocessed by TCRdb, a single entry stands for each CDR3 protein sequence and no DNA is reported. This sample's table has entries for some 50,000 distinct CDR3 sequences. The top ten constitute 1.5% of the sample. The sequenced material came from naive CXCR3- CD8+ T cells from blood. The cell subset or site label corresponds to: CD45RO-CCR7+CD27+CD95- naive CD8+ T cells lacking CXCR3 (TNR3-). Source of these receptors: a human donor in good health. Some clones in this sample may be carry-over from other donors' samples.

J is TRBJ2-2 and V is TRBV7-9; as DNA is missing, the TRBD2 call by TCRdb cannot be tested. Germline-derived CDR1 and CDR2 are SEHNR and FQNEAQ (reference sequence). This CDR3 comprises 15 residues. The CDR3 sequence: CASSLGWARDGELFF.

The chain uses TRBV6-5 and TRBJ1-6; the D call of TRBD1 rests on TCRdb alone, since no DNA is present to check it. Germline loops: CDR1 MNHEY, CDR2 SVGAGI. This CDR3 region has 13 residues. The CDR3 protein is CASSYSQGSPLHF.

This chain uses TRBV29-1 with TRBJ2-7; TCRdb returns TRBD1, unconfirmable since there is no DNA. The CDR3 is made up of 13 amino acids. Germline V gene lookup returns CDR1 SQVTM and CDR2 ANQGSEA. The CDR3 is CSATRGNSYEQYF.